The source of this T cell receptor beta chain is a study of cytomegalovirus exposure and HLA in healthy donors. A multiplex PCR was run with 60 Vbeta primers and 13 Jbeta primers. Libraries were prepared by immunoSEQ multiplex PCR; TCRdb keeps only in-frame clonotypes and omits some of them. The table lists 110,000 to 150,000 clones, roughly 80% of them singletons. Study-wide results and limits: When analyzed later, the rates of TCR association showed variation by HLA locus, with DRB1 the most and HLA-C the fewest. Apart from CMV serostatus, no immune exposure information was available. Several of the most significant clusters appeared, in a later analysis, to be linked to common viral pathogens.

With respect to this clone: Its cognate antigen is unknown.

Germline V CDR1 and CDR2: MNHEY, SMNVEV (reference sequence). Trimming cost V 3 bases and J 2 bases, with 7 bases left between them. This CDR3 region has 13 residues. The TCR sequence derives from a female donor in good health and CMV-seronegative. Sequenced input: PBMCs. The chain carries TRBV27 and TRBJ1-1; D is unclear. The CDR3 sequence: CASSLMANTEAFF. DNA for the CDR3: TGTGCCAGCAGTTTGATGGCCAACACTGAAGCTTTCTTT.